This TCR beta chain was identified in a study of T cell repertoires in cytomegalovirus infection. Study-wide background: Recently identified HLA-C-restricted CMV epitopes were among the peptides used. Public signatures in TCR beta pointed to CMV infection and matching HLA type. Study-wide points: Identification of carriers of CMV plus the relevant HLA was performed using cumulative public TCR beta family frequency. What dominated the ex vivo response were HLA-C-restricted CMV-specific TCR beta clonotypes.

V lost 3 bases, J lost 7 bases, and 18 bases lay in between. The CDR3 contains 16 residues. Germline V gene lookup returns CDR1 SGHVS and CDR2 FQNEAQ. To note about this clonotype: Its antigen is still unknown.

Each CDR3 protein is one row after TCRdb ran MiXCR on the reads. The table has roughly 87,000 distinct CDR3 sequences, 29% seen once. The sequence was collected from a human donor in good health (CMV status not recorded). Some clones in this sample may be carry-over from other donors' samples. Material: CD8+ T cells from cultured PBMCs, obtained from culture after CMV antigen stimulation. V gene TRBV7-8 combines with J gene TRBJ1-4; the D gene is possibly TRBD1 (5 bases). The CDR3 region is CASSFDPPAGGEKLFF. Here the CDR3 DNA reads TGTGCCAGCAGCTTCGATCCACCGGCCGGGGGTGAAAAACTGTTTTTT.